This entry lists 22 T cell receptor beta chains sequenced from one sample in a study of T cells in Graves' hyperthyroidism and ophthalmopathy. Using RNA transcripts as the source, TCR beta CDR3 regions were amplified. Primed by the HTBI set, a first-round RT-PCR was run on the TCR CDR3. TCRdb reprocessed the multiplex PCR reads via MiXCR and lists one record per CDR3 protein. The sample lists some 460,000 distinct CDR3 sequences, around 14% occurring once. The sequenced sample was blood. These TCRs come from a woman in her late teens or twenties with Graves' hyperthyroidism.

In its sample, this clonotype was seen many times. The chain links TRBV12-3 or TRBV12-4 to TRBJ1-5; D not certain. The CDR3 consists of 14 residues. With 8 bases removed from V and 6 bases from J, the gap between germline ends came to 17 bases. The CDR3 protein is CASSPAPGTQPQHF. The CDR3 DNA reads as TGTGCCAGCTCGCCCGCCCCCGGCACTCAGCCCCAGCATTTT.

This clonotype was seen many times. The chain combines TRBV11-2 with TRBJ2-1, with TRBD1 matching over 10 bases. Germline values: CDR1 SGHAT, CDR2 FQNNGV. The CDR3 is 15 residues long. V lost 8 bases to trimming and J lost 3 bases; unmatched junction nucleotides: 7. The CDR3 sequence: CASGHGDRGYNEQFF. DNA for the CDR3: TGTGCCAGCGGCCACGGGGACAGGGGCTACAATGAGCAGTTCTTC.

In DNA, the CDR3 is TGTGCCAGCAGTGTCCCTTCACTAGCGGGAGGGCCGAGGAATGAGCAGTTCTTC. This translates into CASSVPSLAGGPRNEQFF. The genes are TRBV6-1 and TRBJ2-1, with TRBD2 matching 13 bases. The CDR3 length is 18 residues. Germline loops: CDR1 MNHNS, CDR2 SASEGT. V shed 4 bases, J shed 7 bases, and the junction held 13 bases outside the gene matches.

This clonotype appeared many times. The chain is built from TRBV7-2 and TRBJ2-7; 11 bases map to TRBD1. The ends lost 5 bases at V and 2 bases at J; junction bases unmatched: 14. The CDR3 covers 18 residues. Germline V CDR1 and CDR2: SGHTA, FQGNSA. The CDR3, as DNA: TGTGCCAGCAGCAAATGGACAGGGGGCCCGCTAGTCGCCTACGAGCAGTACTTC. This sequence encodes CASSKWTGGPLVAYEQYF.

In this sample, this clonotype turned up a few times. Since a much larger clone is just one base distant, this may be a read error. V gene TRBV5-6 combines with J gene TRBJ1-3; the match to TRBD1 covers 7 bases. Germline CDR1 is SGHDT and CDR2 is YYEEEE. The V and J ends lost 4 bases and 0 bases, in that order; junction bases with no gene match: 1. This CDR3 is built from 14 residues. The CDR3 DNA sequence: TGTGCCAGCAGCGGGGACAGCTCTGGAAACACCATATATTTT. This gives the protein CASSGDSSGNTIYF.

This clonotype has ten or more counts. This chain connects TRBV7-2 to TRBJ1-1, with D possibly being TRBD1 (6 bases). The germline CDR1 and CDR2 sequences are SGHTA and FQGNSA. The ends were cut back, 5 bases at V and 0 bases at J, with 16 bases in the middle. This CDR3 has 16 amino acids. The CDR3: CASSRNVGQMNTEAFF. DNA for the CDR3: TGTGCCAGCAGCCGTAACGTAGGACAGATGAACACTGAAGCTTTCTTT.

This clonotype was observed many times. The V and J genes are TRBV18 and TRBJ1-1; a weak D match, TRBD1 (5 bases). The V end lost 2 bases, the J end lost 1 base, and 14 bases lay between the germline ends. This CDR3 spans 16 amino acids. CDR1 and CDR2 (germline): KGHSH, LQKENI. CDR3 DNA sequence: TGTGCCAGCTCACCATGGATGGGACTGGAGAACACTGAAGCTTTCTTT. Translated: CASSPWMGLENTEAFF.

The genes are TRBV28 and TRBJ1-3, with a tentative D call TRBD1 (6 bases). Germline CDR1 is MDHEN and CDR2 is SYDVKM. CDR3 length: 15 residues. Trimming took off 6 bases at V and 2 bases at J, with 14 bases between the two ends. CDR3 DNA sequence: TGTGCCAGCAGACCCTCGGGGGCCCCTGGAAACACCATATATTTT. This translates into CASRPSGAPGNTIYF.

Notes on this clonotype: This may come from a read error, since a much larger clone is one base off. The chain employs TRBV12-3 or TRBV12-4 and TRBJ2-1; 12 bases line up with TRBD2. This CDR3 contains 17 residues. CDR3 in DNA: TGTGCCAGCAGTTTATGGGACCGACTAGCGGGAGCCAATGAGCGGTTCTTC. As protein: CASSLWDRLAGANERFF.

This clonotype was detected only a few times. V usage is TRBV10-2 and J usage is TRBJ1-3; D ambiguous. The ends were cut back, 7 bases at V and 0 bases at J, with 19 bases in the middle. The CDR3 consists of 17 residues. CDR1 and CDR2 from the germline V gene are WSHSY and SAAADI. CDR3 loop: CASTGIENLNSGNTIYF. The DNA of the CDR3 is TGCGCCAGCACTGGGATCGAGAACTTGAACTCTGGAAACACCATATATTTT.

This chain links TRBV12-3 or TRBV12-4 with TRBJ2-7; no clear D gene. The CDR3 is 14 amino acids. The germline V and J ends were trimmed by 3 bases and 0 bases, with 9 bases remaining between them. The CDR3 is CASSFGTDSYEQYF. The CDR3 nucleotides read TGTGCCAGCAGTTTTGGAACCGACTCCTACGAGCAGTACTTC.

The gene calls are TRBV7-9 and TRBJ2-1; D not certain. The CDR3 extends over 16 amino acids. Trimming cost V 1 base and J 5 bases, with 15 bases left between them. Per the germline V gene, CDR1 is SEHNR and CDR2 is FQNEAQ (reference sequence). CDR3 protein: CASSLDSIRRNNEQFF. The CDR3 bases are TGTGCCAGCAGCTTAGATAGTATTAGAAGAAACAATGAGCAGTTCTTC. Full variable domain (missing parts from reference TRBV7-9 and TRBJ2-1): DTGVSQNPRHKITKRGQNVTFRCDPISEHNRLYWYRQTLGQGPEFLTYFQNEAQLEKSRLLSDRFSAERPKGSFSTLEIQRTEQGDSAMYLCASSLDSIRRNNEQFFGPGTRLTVL.

This clonotype was observed at least ten times. The chain carries TRBV12-3 or TRBV12-4 and TRBJ1-6; no clear D. This CDR3 contains 15 residues. Trimming took 6 bases from V and 3 from J, leaving 12 bases between them. The CDR3: CASSAVEGYNSPLHF. CDR3 DNA sequence: TGTGCCAGCAGCGCCGTAGAGGGCTATAATTCACCCCTCCACTTT.

This rearrangement joins TRBV3-1 to TRBJ2-7, with D possibly matching TRBD1 (6 bases). The V end lost 1 base, the J end lost 0 bases, and 10 bases lay between the germline ends. CDR3 length equals 15 residues. Germline V gene data show CDR1 as LGHDT and CDR2 as YNNKEL (reference sequence). The CDR3 DNA follows: TGTGCCAGCAGCCAAGGACAGGAGTTCTCCTACGAGCAGTACTTC. This gives the protein CASSQGQEFSYEQYF.

This clonotype was recorded at least ten times. The J gene is TRBJ1-5, the V gene TRBV12-3 or TRBV12-4, with 7 bases that match TRBD1. The V and J ends lost 5 bases and 0 bases, in that order; junction bases with no gene match: 10. The CDR3 totals 17 residues. The CDR3 loop is CASSPRGRTSSNQPQHF. The CDR3 nucleotides read TGTGCCAGCAGTCCAAGGGGGCGGACAAGTAGCAATCAGCCCCAGCATTTT.

The table lists this clonotype with many counts. The V gene is TRBV24-1, the J gene TRBJ2-5, with D possibly being TRBD1 or TRBD2 (5 bases each). This CDR3 is built from 14 residues. Trimming pared 6 bases from V and 4 bases from J, leaving 14 bases between. The germline V gene has CDR1 KGHDR and CDR2 SFDVKD. The CDR3: CATSSSAGAETQYF. The CDR3 DNA reads TGTGCCACCAGTTCTTCGGCCGGGGCAGAGACCCAGTACTTC.

This clonotype was counted many times. V gene TRBV6-2 or TRBV6-3 combines with J gene TRBJ2-5; 11 bases fit TRBD2. V was pared by 4 bases and J by 2 bases, with 9 bases of the junction left unmatched. The germline CDR1 and CDR2 sequences are MNHEY and SVGEGT. CDR3 length: 17 amino acids. CDR3 sequence reads: CASSSLLAGDLQETQYF. The CDR3 nucleotides read TGTGCCAGCAGTTCGCTACTAGCGGGAGATTTACAAGAGACCCAGTACTTC.

This clonotype has more than one count but fewer than ten. The chain joins TRBV4-3 to TRBJ2-3, with 7 bases that match TRBD2. The CDR3 is 18 amino acids. CDR1 LGHNA and CDR2 YSLEER come from the germline V gene. Trimming took 2 bases from V and 1 from J; bases not matched to a gene: 12. The CDR3 reads CASSQQSGGIWGTDTQYF. CDR3 bases: TGCGCCAGCAGCCAACAATCCGGGGGGATCTGGGGCACAGATACGCAGTATTTT.

The J gene is TRBJ2-7, the V gene TRBV7-2; TRBD1 matches at 10 bases. J lost 3 bases, V lost 6 bases, and 8 bases had no gene match. CDR1 and CDR2 (germline): SGHTA, FQGNSA. CDR3 size: 15 residues. The CDR3 bases are TGTGCCAGCAGTAATATTCGGACAGGGGGCTACGAGCAGTACTTC. Protein sequence: CASSNIRTGGYEQYF.

In this sample, this clonotype turned up many times. The chain links TRBV12-3 or TRBV12-4 to TRBJ1-6; D is undetermined. V lost 5 bases, J lost 10 bases, and 9 bases lay in between. This CDR3 spans 12 amino acids. CDR3 sequence: CASSRLTSPLHF. DNA for the CDR3: TGTGCCAGCAGTCGGCTTACGTCACCCCTCCACTTT.

V usage is TRBV4-1 and J usage is TRBJ1-6, with D tentatively TRBD1 (6 bases). V lost 5 bases to trimming and J lost 3 bases, with 14 bases between them. Germline CDR1 is MGHRA and CDR2 is YSYEKL. CDR3 length equals 16 residues. The CDR3: CASSDVTGNYNSPLHF. The CDR3 coding sequence is TGCGCCAGCAGCGACGTGACAGGAAACTATAATTCACCCCTCCACTTT.

The count of this clonotype is one. V is TRBV11-2 and J is TRBJ1-1; D may be TRBD1 (5 bases). The CDR3 totals 13 residues. Germline V lookup: CDR1 SGHAT, CDR2 FQNNGV. V was pared by 5 bases and J by 4 bases, with 11 bases between. The CDR3 bases are TGTGCCAGCAGCGGGGCAGGAATCACTGAAGCTTTCTTT. Translation: CASSGAGITEAFF.